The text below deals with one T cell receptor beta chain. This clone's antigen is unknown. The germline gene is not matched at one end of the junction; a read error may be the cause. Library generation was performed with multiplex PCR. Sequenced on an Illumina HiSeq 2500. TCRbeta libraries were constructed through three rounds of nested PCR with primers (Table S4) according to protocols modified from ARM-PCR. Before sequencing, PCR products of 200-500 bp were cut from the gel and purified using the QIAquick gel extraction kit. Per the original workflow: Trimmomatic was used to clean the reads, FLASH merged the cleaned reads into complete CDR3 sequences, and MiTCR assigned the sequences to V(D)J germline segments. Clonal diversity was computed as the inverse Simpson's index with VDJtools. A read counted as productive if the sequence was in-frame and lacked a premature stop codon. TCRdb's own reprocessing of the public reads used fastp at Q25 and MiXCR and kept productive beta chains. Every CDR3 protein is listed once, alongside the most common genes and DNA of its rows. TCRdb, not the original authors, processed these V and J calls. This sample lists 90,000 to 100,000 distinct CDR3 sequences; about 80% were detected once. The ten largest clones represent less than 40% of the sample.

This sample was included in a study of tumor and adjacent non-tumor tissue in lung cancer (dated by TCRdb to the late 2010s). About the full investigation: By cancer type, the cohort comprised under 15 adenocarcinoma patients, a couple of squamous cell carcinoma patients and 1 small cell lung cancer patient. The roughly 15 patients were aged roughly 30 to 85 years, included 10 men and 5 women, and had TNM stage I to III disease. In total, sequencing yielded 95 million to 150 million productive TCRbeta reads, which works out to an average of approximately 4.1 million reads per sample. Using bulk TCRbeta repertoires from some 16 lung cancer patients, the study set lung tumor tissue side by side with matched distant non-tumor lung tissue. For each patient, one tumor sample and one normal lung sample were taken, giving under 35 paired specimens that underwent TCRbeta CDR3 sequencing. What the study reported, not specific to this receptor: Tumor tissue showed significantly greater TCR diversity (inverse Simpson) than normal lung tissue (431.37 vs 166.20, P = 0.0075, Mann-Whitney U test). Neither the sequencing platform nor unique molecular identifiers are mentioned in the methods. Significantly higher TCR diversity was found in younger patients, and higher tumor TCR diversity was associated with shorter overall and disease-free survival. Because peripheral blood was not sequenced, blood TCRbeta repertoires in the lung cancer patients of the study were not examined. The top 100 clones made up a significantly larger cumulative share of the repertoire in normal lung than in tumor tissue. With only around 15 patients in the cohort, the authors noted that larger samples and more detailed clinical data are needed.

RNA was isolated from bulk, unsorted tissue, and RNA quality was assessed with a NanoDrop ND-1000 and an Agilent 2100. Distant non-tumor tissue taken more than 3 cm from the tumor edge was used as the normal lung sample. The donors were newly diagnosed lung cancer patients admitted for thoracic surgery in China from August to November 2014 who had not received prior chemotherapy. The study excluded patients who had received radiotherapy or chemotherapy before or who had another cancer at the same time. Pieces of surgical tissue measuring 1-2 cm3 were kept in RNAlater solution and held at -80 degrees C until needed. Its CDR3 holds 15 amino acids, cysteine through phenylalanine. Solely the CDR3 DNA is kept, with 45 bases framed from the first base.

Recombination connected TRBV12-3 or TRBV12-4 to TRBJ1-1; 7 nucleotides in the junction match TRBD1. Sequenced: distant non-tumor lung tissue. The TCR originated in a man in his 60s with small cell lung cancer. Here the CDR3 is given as CASRRSSTGNTEVFF. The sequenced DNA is TGTGCCAGCCGACGATCTTCGACAGGGAATACTGAAGTTTTCTTT.